This TCR beta chain was sequenced in a study of T cell responses to AZD1222 COVID-19 vaccine. Study findings and constraints: With dominance at 160-218 and 743-854, vaccine-associated CD4 TCRs spanned spike. Repertoires were obtained solely post-peak T cell response. Donor demographics were predominantly white British with a female majority; clonal diversity may be underestimated. Baseline seropositivity characterized only a handful of AZD1222 recipients.

Points on this clone: Its specificity is not known.

The CDR3 runs to 16 residues. Trimming stripped 2 bases from V and 4 bases from J, with 16 bases between. Germline CDR1 reads MNHNY; CDR2 reads SVGAGI (reference sequence). Repertoires were generated with immunoSEQ multiplex PCR, while TCRdb's copy carries only in-frame clones and drops some. This sample has approximately 110,000 clones, with around 90% found just once. Material: peripheral blood, obtained on day 0 of AZD1222 vaccination. This TCR was sampled from an adult in good health. This chain uses TRBV6-6 with TRBJ2-3; maybe TRBD1 (5 bases). CDR3 sequence reads: CASSYTQGSTADTQYF. The DNA for the CDR3 is TGTGCCAGCAGTTACACCCAGGGAAGTACGGCAGATACGCAGTATTTT.